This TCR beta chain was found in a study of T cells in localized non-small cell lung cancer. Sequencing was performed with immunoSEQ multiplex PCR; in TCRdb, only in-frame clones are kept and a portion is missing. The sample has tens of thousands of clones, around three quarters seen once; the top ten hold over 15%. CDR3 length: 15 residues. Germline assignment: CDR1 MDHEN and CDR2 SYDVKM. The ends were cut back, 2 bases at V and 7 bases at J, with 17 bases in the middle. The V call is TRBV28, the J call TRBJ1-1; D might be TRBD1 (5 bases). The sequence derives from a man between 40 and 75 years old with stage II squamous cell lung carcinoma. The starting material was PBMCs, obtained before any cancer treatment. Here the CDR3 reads CASSLPPGPGDEAFF. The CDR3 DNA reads TGTGCCAGCAGTTTACCTCCGGGACCAGGTGATGAAGCTTTCTTT.